Following are 3 T cell receptor beta chains from one sample sequenced in a study of beta chain features in type 1 diabetes. Study conclusions and caveats: People with Type 1 diabetes carried modestly yet significantly shorter TCRB CDR3s in all four CD4+ subsets.

These receptors' antigens are unknown. The investigators reverse transcribed all of the isolated RNA, so they sequenced expressed TCRB transcripts. Method: immunoSEQ multiplex PCR; TCRdb's copy keeps in-frame clones and lacks some. The sample lists 120,000 or so clones; approximately 15% were seen once. The sample was central memory CD4+ T cells from blood. These receptors were taken from a man aged 18 to 35 with type 1 diabetes.

V usage is TRBV7-9 and J usage is TRBJ2-3; 7 bases agree with TRBD1. The CDR3 spans 13 residues. J gave up 4 bases and V 5 bases, and 3 bases lay outside the gene matches. The V gene's germline CDR1 is SEHNR and CDR2 FQNEAQ (reference sequence). The CDR3 DNA reads as TGTGCCAGCAGCGCTACAGGGGCAGATACGCAGTATTTT. It yields the protein CASSATGADTQYF.

The genes are TRBV5-4 and TRBJ2-7; D unclear. Germline values: CDR1 SGHNT, CDR2 YYREEE (reference sequence). This CDR3 is 13 amino acids long. Trimming pared 1 base from V and 5 bases from J, leaving 10 bases between. The CDR3 coding sequence is TGTGCCAGCAGCTTGAAGGGTCCGGACGAGCAGTACTTC. This encodes CASSLKGPDEQYF.

This clone was counted a few times. The chain couples TRBV6-5 to TRBJ1-2, with unresolved D. V lost 0 bases and J 1 base, leaving 6 bases between the germline ends. Germline assignment: CDR1 MNHEY and CDR2 SVGAGI. The CDR3 is 14 amino acids. The CDR3 sequence: CASSYSSGNYGYTF. DNA for the CDR3: TGTGCCAGCAGTTACTCGTCCGGTAACTATGGCTACACCTTC.